Listed below are T cell receptor beta chains from one sample, sequenced in a study of cytomegalovirus exposure and HLA in healthy donors. Clones were read by immunoSEQ multiplex PCR, and TCRdb kept only the in-frame ones, dropping some. This listing includes under 200,000 clones. The sample taken for sequencing was PBMCs. The source is a woman aged 18-29 years in good health and CMV-seropositive. The CDR3 runs from the conserved cysteine through the conserved F or W. Each record gives: CDR3 protein, CDR3 DNA, D gene, V gene, J gene. A D gene is named only where the DNA matches it firmly.

CASRGDRANIQYF	TGTGCCAGCAGGGGGGACAGGGCAAACATTCAGTACTTC	TRBD1	TRBV2	TRBJ2-4
CASSERDRARDGYTF	TGTGCCAGCAGTGAACGCGACAGGGCCAGGGATGGCTACACCTTC	TRBD1	TRBV6-1	TRBJ1-2
CASSVGQGARETQYF	TGTGCCAGCAGTGTCGGACAGGGGGCTCGGGAGACCCAGTACTTC	TRBD1	TRBV18	TRBJ2-5
CASSPSVLRTGELFF	TGTGCCAGTAGTCCGAGCGTACTGCGCACCGGGGAGCTGTTTTTT	-	TRBV19	TRBJ2-2
CASSFWLAGGSQETQYF	TGTGCCAGCAGCTTTTGGCTAGCGGGGGGGTCCCAAGAGACCCAGTACTTC	TRBD2	TRBV5-6	TRBJ2-5
CASSPGARNSPLHF	TGTGCCAGCTCACCTGGGGCTCGGAATTCACCCCTCCACTTT	-	TRBV18	TRBJ1-6
CASSRTSGNNEQFF	TGTGCCAGCAGCCGTACTAGCGGGAACAATGAGCAGTTCTTC	TRBD2	TRBV5-8	TRBJ2-1
CASSYSNRDQPQHF	TGTGCCAGCAGTTACTCAAACAGGGATCAGCCCCAGCATTTT	-	TRBV6-5	TRBJ1-5
CAWGLGGPNEKLFF	TGTGCCTGGGGCCTCGGGGGGCCTAATGAAAAACTGTTTTTT	-	TRBV30	TRBJ1-4
CTSSQPLGQGGEQYF	TGCACCAGCAGCCAACCCTTGGGACAGGGGGGAGAGCAGTACTTC	TRBD1	TRBV4-1	TRBJ2-7
CASRGGLVITNEQFF	TGTGCCAGTAGGGGGGGGCTAGTGATTACGAATGAGCAGTTCTTC	-	TRBV19	TRBJ2-1
CASSLVPANEKLFF	TGCGCCAGCAGCTTGGTCCCAGCGAATGAAAAACTGTTTTTT	-	TRBV5-1	TRBJ1-4
CASSLALAGPLINEQFF	TGCGCCAGCAGCTTGGCCCTAGCGGGACCATTAATTAATGAGCAGTTCTTC	TRBD2	TRBV5-1	TRBJ2-1
CASRARTGKYYNEQFF	TGTGCCAGCAGGGCTCGGACAGGGAAATACTACAATGAGCAGTTCTTC	TRBD1	TRBV2	TRBJ2-1
CASSLASVGGFF	TGTGCCAGCAGCTTAGCTAGCGTAGGGGGGTTCTTC	-	TRBV7-9	TRBJ2-1
CASSYGLAGAPGELFF	TGTGCCAGCAGTTACGGACTAGCGGGAGCTCCCGGGGAGCTGTTTTTT	TRBD2	TRBV6-6	TRBJ2-2
CASSQSTGTPYEQYF	TGTGCCAGCTCCCAATCGACAGGGACCCCCTACGAGCAGTACTTC	TRBD1	TRBV18	TRBJ2-7
CASSQESGGAYYPDTQYF	TGCGCCAGCAGCCAAGAAAGCGGGGGGGCCTATTATCCAGATACGCAGTATTTT	TRBD2	TRBV4-3	TRBJ2-3
CASSYDDRAYEQYF	TGTGCCAGCAGTTACGATGACAGGGCCTACGAGCAGTACTTC	TRBD1	TRBV6-6	TRBJ2-7
CASSLLGTSGTLHEQFF	TGTGCCAGCAGTTTATTAGGGACTAGCGGGACCCTTCATGAGCAGTTCTTC	TRBD2	TRBV27	TRBJ2-1
CASSLGDRGTEAFF	TGTGCCAGCAGCTTGGGGGACAGGGGCACTGAAGCTTTCTTT	TRBD1	TRBV5-6	TRBJ1-1
CATSMLGGETQYF	TGTGCCACCAGCATGTTGGGGGGGGAGACCCAGTACTTC	TRBD2	TRBV15	TRBJ2-5